This record looks at one TCR beta chain sequence and its context. These data are taken from a study of shared clonotypes between healthy human individuals. Across the study: With ages of 18 to 49, the donors were a couple of women and three men.

Division of CD4+ cells produced a CD45RA+ naive subset and a CD45RA-negative memory subset. Authors' analysis steps: For the immunoSEQ data, sequences were junction-only without quality scores, so filtering differed. Here immunoSEQ multiplex PCR was the method, and the copy in TCRdb shows in-frame clones only, minus some. The V and J calls and the clone size are those of that table, but D and trimming were determined from the DNA. The sample includes 2,500,000 or so clones, just over 90% of them seen just once. Germline-derived CDR1 and CDR2 are MNHNS and SASEGT. The germline V and J ends were trimmed by 8 bases and 0 bases, with 7 bases remaining between them. The CDR3 covers 12 residues.

The sequencing sample was made of naive CD4+ T cells sorted from blood. The subset: CD45RA+ positively selected. The chain joins TRBV6-1 to TRBJ1-1; D remains unclear. This TCR was recovered from a man between 18 and 35 years old in good health. CDR3 sequence reads: CASYRLNTEAFF. As DNA, the CDR3 is TGTGCCAGCTATCGACTGAACACTGAAGCTTTCTTT.